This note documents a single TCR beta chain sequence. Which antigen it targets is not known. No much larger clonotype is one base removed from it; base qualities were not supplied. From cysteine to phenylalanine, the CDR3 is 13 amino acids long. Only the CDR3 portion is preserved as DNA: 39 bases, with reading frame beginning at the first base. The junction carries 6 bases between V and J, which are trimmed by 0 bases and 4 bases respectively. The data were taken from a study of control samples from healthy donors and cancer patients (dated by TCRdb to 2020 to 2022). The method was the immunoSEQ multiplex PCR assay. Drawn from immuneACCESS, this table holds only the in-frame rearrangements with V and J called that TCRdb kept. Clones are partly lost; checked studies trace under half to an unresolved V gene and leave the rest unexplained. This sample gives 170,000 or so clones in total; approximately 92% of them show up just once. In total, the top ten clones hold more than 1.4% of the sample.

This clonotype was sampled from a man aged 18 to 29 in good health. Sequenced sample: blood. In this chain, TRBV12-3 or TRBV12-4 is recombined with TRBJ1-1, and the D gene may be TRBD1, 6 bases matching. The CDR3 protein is CASSLAGGTEAFF. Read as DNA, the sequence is TGTGCCAGCAGTTTAGCAGGGGGCACTGAAGCTTTCTTT.